This is a list of T cell receptor beta chains from one sample in a study of cytomegalovirus exposure and HLA in healthy donors. Profiled with immunoSEQ multiplex PCR; TCRdb holds only in-frame clones, not every one. There are 140,000 to 150,000 clones in the sample; roughly 68% occur only once, and around 4% lies in the top ten. The sequenced material came from PBMCs. Receptors were obtained from a man aged 55 to 70 in good health and CMV-seronegative. Each CDR3 is given without its conserved first and last residue.

CDR3 protein: ASSVTGDSEAF; CDR3 length: 11; J gene: TRBJ1-1; V gene: TRBV9
CDR3 protein: ASRRIRGETEAF; CDR3 length: 12; J gene: TRBJ1-1; V gene: TRBV5-1
CDR3 protein: ASSVGQTKGYGYT; CDR3 length: 13; J gene: TRBJ1-2; V gene: TRBV9
CDR3 protein: ASSKQGNTEAF; CDR3 length: 11; J gene: TRBJ1-1; V gene: TRBV7-3
CDR3 protein: ASSLLAGGPDTQY; CDR3 length: 13; J gene: TRBJ2-3; V gene: TRBV27
CDR3 protein: ASALGGPYNEQF; CDR3 length: 12; J gene: TRBJ2-1; V gene: TRBV28
CDR3 protein: ASSMPGLEGYQPQH; CDR3 length: 14; J gene: TRBJ1-5; V gene: TRBV19
CDR3 protein: ASSLPGGGNEKLF; CDR3 length: 13; J gene: TRBJ1-4; V gene: TRBV28
CDR3 protein: ASSQVTGGTEAF; CDR3 length: 12; J gene: TRBJ1-1; V gene: TRBV4-3
CDR3 protein: ASSLEHGRANQPQH; CDR3 length: 14; J gene: TRBJ1-5; V gene: TRBV7-8
CDR3 protein: ASSLAADRAREKLF; CDR3 length: 14; J gene: TRBJ1-4; V gene: TRBV7-9
CDR3 protein: ASSPMQGPNTEAF; CDR3 length: 13; J gene: TRBJ1-1; V gene: TRBV5-1
CDR3 protein: ASSPGQGNIQY; CDR3 length: 11; J gene: TRBJ2-4; V gene: TRBV18
CDR3 protein: ASSTGQNTEAF; CDR3 length: 11; J gene: TRBJ1-1; V gene: TRBV19
CDR3 protein: ASSWDSPYEQY; CDR3 length: 11; J gene: TRBJ2-7; V gene: TRBV5-1
CDR3 protein: ASSLAGGVTQY; CDR3 length: 11; J gene: TRBJ2-3; V gene: TRBV13
CDR3 protein: ASSPLTGGTEAF; CDR3 length: 12; J gene: TRBJ1-1; V gene: TRBV18
CDR3 protein: SVTPSRGGMNTEAF; CDR3 length: 14; J gene: TRBJ1-1; V gene: TRBV29-1
CDR3 protein: ASSLSGGPNSNQPQH; CDR3 length: 15; J gene: TRBJ1-5; V gene: TRBV28
CDR3 protein: AISVGQEHYGYT; CDR3 length: 12; J gene: TRBJ1-2; V gene: TRBV10-3
CDR3 protein: ASSVRQNTEAF; CDR3 length: 11; J gene: TRBJ1-1; V gene: TRBV7-2
CDR3 protein: ASSLSAGRLYNEQF; CDR3 length: 14; J gene: TRBJ2-1; V gene: TRBV27
CDR3 protein: ASSGGELFNTEAF; CDR3 length: 13; J gene: TRBJ1-1; V gene: TRBV5-1
CDR3 protein: AISESVGQGATQTQY; CDR3 length: 15; J gene: TRBJ2-5; V gene: TRBV10-3
CDR3 protein: ASSRGSSGRAEY; CDR3 length: 12; J gene: TRBJ2-4; V gene: TRBV4-1
CDR3 protein: ASSESGTGQPQH; CDR3 length: 12; J gene: TRBJ1-5; V gene: TRBV25-1
CDR3 protein: ASSGLAGGSSYNEQF; CDR3 length: 15; J gene: TRBJ2-1; V gene: TRBV9
CDR3 protein: ASSLGDSFNQPQH; CDR3 length: 13; J gene: TRBJ1-5; V gene: TRBV5-5
CDR3 protein: ASSLLAGEAYNEQF; CDR3 length: 14; J gene: TRBJ2-1; V gene: TRBV7-8
CDR3 protein: ASSIRRSPQETQY; CDR3 length: 13; J gene: TRBJ2-5; V gene: TRBV19
CDR3 protein: ASAEGSSYSYEQY; CDR3 length: 13; J gene: TRBJ2-7; V gene: TRBV6-1
CDR3 protein: ASSLPGQSSYEQY; CDR3 length: 13; J gene: TRBJ2-7; V gene: TRBV5-1
CDR3 protein: ASSLAPADTQY; CDR3 length: 11; J gene: TRBJ2-3; V gene: TRBV11-3
CDR3 protein: ASSPPGGPYGYT; CDR3 length: 12; J gene: TRBJ1-2; V gene: TRBV18
CDR3 protein: ASSSWTGTPLTGNTIY; CDR3 length: 16; J gene: TRBJ1-3; V gene: TRBV28
CDR3 protein: ATSGRNLAGSYNEQF; CDR3 length: 15; J gene: TRBJ2-1; V gene: TRBV15
CDR3 protein: ASSLTGRDTEAF; CDR3 length: 12; J gene: TRBJ1-1; V gene: TRBV7-3
CDR3 protein: SVAHNSYEQY; CDR3 length: 10; J gene: TRBJ2-7; V gene: TRBV29-1
CDR3 protein: ASSVDRNYGYT; CDR3 length: 11; J gene: TRBJ1-2; V gene: TRBV28
CDR3 protein: ASSLGTSGYT; CDR3 length: 10; J gene: TRBJ1-2; V gene: TRBV5-1
CDR3 protein: ATIGLNYGYT; CDR3 length: 10; J gene: TRBJ1-2; V gene: TRBV19
CDR3 protein: ASRGLAGRYEQY; CDR3 length: 12; J gene: TRBJ2-7; V gene: TRBV27
CDR3 protein: AWSVKGVGETQY; CDR3 length: 12; J gene: TRBJ2-5; V gene: TRBV30
CDR3 protein: ASSQGNTIY; CDR3 length: 9; J gene: TRBJ1-3; V gene: TRBV27
CDR3 protein: ASSSPQGDGNQPQH; CDR3 length: 14; J gene: TRBJ1-5; V gene: TRBV7-2
CDR3 protein: ASSLGGDSLNTEAF; CDR3 length: 14; J gene: TRBJ1-1; V gene: TRBV13
CDR3 protein: AWSQGVGAGEAF; CDR3 length: 12; J gene: TRBJ1-1; V gene: TRBV30
CDR3 protein: ASSLATGRGYEQY; CDR3 length: 13; J gene: TRBJ2-7; V gene: TRBV5-1
CDR3 protein: ASSLSLAGVNEQF; CDR3 length: 13; J gene: TRBJ2-1; V gene: TRBV11-3
CDR3 protein: ASSGLAGVGEQF; CDR3 length: 12; J gene: TRBJ2-1; V gene: TRBV19
CDR3 protein: ASSRGGQTYEQY; CDR3 length: 12; J gene: TRBJ2-7; V gene: TRBV28
CDR3 protein: ASTLTGRTDTQY; CDR3 length: 12; J gene: TRBJ2-3; V gene: TRBV28
CDR3 protein: ASSLDSNSPLH; CDR3 length: 11; J gene: TRBJ1-6; V gene: TRBV28